The 10 T cell receptor beta chains below come from one sample, sequenced in a study of beta chain features in type 1 diabetes. Reverse transcription of all isolated RNA meant that expressed TCRB transcripts were sequenced. The method was immunoSEQ multiplex PCR; TCRdb's version includes in-frame clones alone and lacks a portion of them. The sample includes roughly 180,000 clones, more than 10% of them seen just once. The sample consisted of central memory CD4+ T cells from blood. These receptors were collected from a woman between 18 and 29 years old in good health.

This chain joins TRBV7-9 and TRBJ1-1; D remains unclear. The CDR3 loop spans 14 amino acids. The germline CDR1 and CDR2 sequences are SEHNR and FQNEAQ (reference sequence). V lost 1 base and J lost 0, with 6 bases in between. Written as DNA, the CDR3 is TGTGCCAGCAGCTTAGGAGAAGTGAACACTGAAGCTTTCTTT. It translates to CASSLGEVNTEAFF.

This clone was counted a few times. This rearrangement joins TRBV18 to TRBJ2-7; 7 bases map to TRBD1. Germline assignment: CDR1 KGHSH and CDR2 LQKENI. The V gene end was trimmed by 0 bases and the J gene end by 2 bases; junction bases not matched to a gene: 1. The CDR3 contains 14 residues. In DNA form, the CDR3 reads TGTGCCAGCTCACCACCGGGACAGACCTACGAGCAGTACTTC. It specifies CASSPPGQTYEQYF.

This clone was seen more than once but under ten times. The genes are TRBV6-6 and TRBJ2-7; 8 bases align to TRBD1. The CDR3 loop spans 13 amino acids. V shed 6 bases and J 5 bases; nucleotides not matched to a gene: 6. Germline V gene sequence: CDR1 MNHNY, CDR2 SVGAGI (reference sequence). The CDR3 DNA follows: TGTGCCAGCAGCCGCCCGGACAGGGACGAGCAGTACTTC. Translated, it gives CASSRPDRDEQYF.

As DNA, the CDR3 is TGTGCCAGCAGAGCCACGGAGCAGTACTTC. Translating gives CASRATEQYF. The gene calls are TRBV2 and TRBJ2-7; D unresolved. Trimming stripped 6 bases from V and 7 bases from J, with 7 bases between. This CDR3 has 10 residues. Germline CDR1 is SNHLY and CDR2 is FYNNEI. The variable domain in full, with the rest retrieved from reference TRBV2 and TRBJ2-7, is EPEVTQTPSHQVTQMGQEVILRCVPISNHLYFYWYRQILGQKVEFLVSFYNNEISEKSEIFDDQFSVERPDGSNFTLKIRSTKLEDSAMYFCASRATEQYFGPGTRLTVT.

The genes are TRBV18 and TRBJ2-7; the D is unclear. Trimming took 0 bases from V and 3 from J, leaving 9 bases between them. The germline CDR1 and CDR2 sequences are KGHSH and LQKENI. CDR3 length: 14 residues. In nucleotides, the CDR3 is TGTGCCAGCTCACCACCATCCAGTTTCTACGAGCAGTACTTC. It translates to CASSPPSSFYEQYF.

The chain is built from TRBV28 and TRBJ2-5; possibly TRBD2 for D (5 bases). V shed 3 bases and J shed 4 bases, with 9 bases lying between them. The germline gives CDR1 MDHEN, CDR2 SYDVKM. The CDR3 sequence is 13 residues long. The CDR3 loop reads CASSLEVPETQYF. The CDR3 DNA is TGTGCCAGCAGTTTGGAGGTTCCAGAGACCCAGTACTTC.

The J gene is TRBJ2-3, the V gene TRBV27; no clear D. V was clipped by 3 bases and J by 1 base, with 8 bases between them. Germline-derived CDR1 and CDR2 are MNHEY and SMNVEV (reference sequence). The CDR3 has 14 residues. CDR3 DNA sequence: TGTGCCAGCAGTTTCAGTCGCCGCACAGATACGCAGTATTTT. Translated: CASSFSRRTDTQYF.

The rearrangement uses TRBV14 and TRBJ1-5; 10 bases line up with TRBD1. This CDR3 comprises 16 residues. Germline CDR1 is SGHDN and CDR2 is FVKESK. With 1 base clipped from V and 6 bases from J, the junction kept 6 bases outside the gene matches. The CDR3 reads CASSQGGDRGAQPQHF. DNA of the CDR3: TGTGCCAGCAGCCAAGGAGGGGACAGGGGAGCTCAGCCCCAGCATTTT.

V and J are TRBV4-3 and TRBJ1-4; a weak D match, TRBD1 (6 bases). Germline assignment: CDR1 LGHNA and CDR2 YSLEER. The V gene lost 4 bases and the J gene lost 3 bases, with 12 bases spanning the gap. The CDR3 spans 15 residues. CDR3 DNA: TGCGCCAGCAGCCTTATCAGGGGTCCTAATGAAAAACTGTTTTTT. It specifies CASSLIRGPNEKLFF.

This clone was observed a few times. The rearrangement uses TRBV30 and TRBJ1-4; the D is unclear. V lost 2 bases to trimming and J lost 8 bases, with 15 bases between them. Germline V gene sequence: CDR1 GTSNPN, CDR2 SVGIG (reference sequence). The CDR3 has 14 residues. As DNA, the CDR3 is TGTGCCTGGAGTCAGAGGTTGGGTGGAGAAAAACTGTTTTTT. Translating gives CAWSQRLGGEKLFF.